One and the same sample provided the 23 T cell receptor beta chains below, sequenced in a study of response to subunit inactivated influenza vaccine. TCRdb reprocessed the RT-PCR reads via MiXCR and lists one record per CDR3 protein. The sample yields about 780,000 distinct CDR3 sequences, around a sixth seen once. The sequenced sample was PBMCs from blood, obtained roughly 5 days after vaccination. The receptors originated from a man between 45 and 60 years old who received an inactivated influenza vaccine.

This clonotype showed up just a few times. The rearrangement uses TRBV4-1 and TRBJ1-1; perhaps TRBD1 as D (5 bases). V was pared by 2 bases and J by 4 bases, with 14 bases between. The CDR3 runs 15 residues. Germline CDR1 reads MGHRA; CDR2 reads YSYEKL. CDR3 bases: TGCGCCAGCAGCCAATTGGGGTCGAGGGGCACTGAAGCTTTCTTT. Residues: CASSQLGSRGTEAFF.

This clonotype was seen more than once but under ten times. V and J are TRBV7-2 and TRBJ2-1; TRBD2 matches 10 bases. This CDR3 contains 15 residues. Germline trimming cut 5 bases from V and 6 bases from J; bases unmatched to any gene: 7. Germline V gene lookup returns CDR1 SGHTA and CDR2 FQGNSA. The CDR3: CASSPAGGQSNEQFF. In nucleotides, the CDR3 is TGTGCCAGCAGCCCAGCGGGGGGGCAGAGCAATGAGCAGTTCTTC.

This clonotype was picked up a small number of times. The chain uses TRBV29-1 and TRBJ2-7; D assignment may be TRBD1 or TRBD2 (6 bases each). The CDR3 has 12 residues. CDR1 SQVTM and CDR2 ANQGSEA come from the germline V gene. V was shortened by 7 bases and J by 1 base, with 11 bases between the two germline ends. CDR3 loop: CSGGDISYEQYF. In DNA form, the CDR3 reads TGCAGCGGCGGGGACATATCCTACGAGCAGTACTTC.

The rearrangement links TRBV20-1 to TRBJ2-5; D is uncertain. V was trimmed by 6 bases and J by 0 bases, leaving 11 bases between them. The CDR3 extends over 13 amino acids. From germline, CDR1 is DFQATT and CDR2 SNEGSKA (reference sequence). The CDR3 sequence: CSALLGNQETQYF. The CDR3 DNA sequence: TGCAGTGCCCTGCTGGGTAACCAAGAGACCCAGTACTTC.

This clonotype was found a few times. V usage is TRBV7-2 and J usage is TRBJ2-3; 11 bases align to TRBD2. V shed 0 bases, J shed 5 bases, and the junction held 13 bases outside the gene matches. Germline lookup yields CDR1 SGHTA and CDR2 FQGNSA. This CDR3 has 19 amino acids. The CDR3 loop is CASSLALEALAGDLDTQYF. CDR3 DNA: TGTGCCAGCAGCTTAGCGCTTGAGGCACTAGCGGGGGACCTAGATACGCAGTATTTT. Variable domain in full (rest from reference TRBV7-2 and TRBJ2-3): GAGVSQSPSNKVTEKGKDVELRCDPISGHTALYWYRQSLGQGLEFLIYFQGNSAPDKSGLPSDRFSAERTGGSVSTLTIQRTQQEDSAVYLCASSLALEALAGDLDTQYFGPGTRLTVL.

The chain combines TRBV29-1 with TRBJ2-1, with TRBD2 matching 8 bases. Germline CDR1 SQVTM, CDR2 ANQGSEA. The length of the CDR3 is 15 residues. Trimming at V came to 6 bases and at J to 4 bases, leaving 11 bases not matched to a gene. CDR3 in DNA: TGCAGCGTGGAACGCCGAGGCGGGAGGTACAATGAGCAGTTCTTC. It yields the protein CSVERRGGRYNEQFF.

V is TRBV7-3 and J is TRBJ2-5, with 9 bases that match TRBD2. J was trimmed by 5 bases and V by 5 bases; bases with no gene match: 9. This CDR3 has 15 residues. The germline V gene encodes CDR1 SGHTA and CDR2 FQGTGA. CDR3 in amino acids: CASSRGGLATETQYF. In nucleotides, the CDR3 is TGTGCCAGCAGCCGAGGGGGACTAGCTACGGAGACCCAGTACTTC.

A few counts support this clonotype. V gene TRBV20-1 combines with J gene TRBJ1-2; 7 nucleotides agree with TRBD1. The CDR3 is 12 amino acids. Germline V gene sequence: CDR1 DFQATT, CDR2 SNEGSKA (reference sequence). Losses at the gene ends were 6 bases for V and 4 bases for J; bases not matched to a gene: 5. CDR3 region: CSASTGTYGYTF. In nucleotides, the CDR3 is TGCAGTGCATCGACAGGGACCTATGGCTACACCTTC.

This chain joins TRBV7-2 and TRBJ1-1; possibly TRBD1 for D (6 bases). The CDR3 has 14 amino acids. With 1 base removed from V and 3 bases from J, the gap between germline ends came to 9 bases. Germline-derived CDR1 and CDR2 are SGHTA and FQGNSA. The CDR3 sequence: CASSLEGGYTEAFF. The CDR3 DNA reads as TGTGCCAGCAGCTTAGAAGGGGGGTACACTGAAGCTTTCTTT.

In its sample, this clonotype was seen a few times. The chain carries TRBV27 and TRBJ2-1, with 10 bases identical to TRBD2. J gave up 5 bases and V 7 bases, and 8 bases lay outside the gene matches. The length of the CDR3 is 15 residues. The V gene's germline CDR1 is MNHEY and CDR2 SMNVEV (reference sequence). CDR3 DNA sequence: TGTGCCAGCACCCTGAGCGGGGGGGGAAACAATGAGCAGTTCTTC. It yields the protein CASTLSGGGNNEQFF.

In this sample, this clonotype turned up a few times. The chain joins TRBV29-1 to TRBJ1-1; D unclear. The germline V gene has CDR1 SQVTM and CDR2 ANQGSEA. Trimming stripped 7 bases from V and 2 bases from J, with 8 bases between. The CDR3 covers 11 residues. For the CDR3, the DNA is TGCAGCGCTAGTACAAACACTGAAGCTTTCTTT. It is translated as CSASTNTEAFF.

This clonotype was detected only a few times. The chain couples TRBV6-5 to TRBJ2-5; D gene ambiguous. The CDR3 has 15 residues. V dropped 3 bases and J dropped 2 bases, with 13 bases sitting between them. Germline V gene sequence: CDR1 MNHEY, CDR2 SVGAGI. This chain's CDR3 is CASSYTYSVQETQYF. As DNA, the CDR3 is TGTGCCAGCAGTTATACTTACAGTGTACAAGAGACCCAGTACTTC.

V is TRBV9 and J is TRBJ2-1; 13 positions agree with TRBD2. This CDR3 has 16 amino acids. CDR1 SGDLS and CDR2 YYNGEE come from the germline V gene. Trimming at V came to 4 bases and at J to 6 bases, leaving 7 bases not matched to a gene. The CDR3 loop reads CASSPQTSGRSNEQFF. The CDR3 DNA reads TGTGCCAGCAGCCCCCAGACTAGCGGGAGGTCCAATGAGCAGTTCTTC.

The table lists this clonotype with a few counts. The chain couples TRBV3-1 to TRBJ2-2, with a tentative D call TRBD2 (6 bases). Trimming took off 4 bases at V and 0 bases at J, with 9 bases between the two ends. CDR1 LGHDT and CDR2 YNNKEL come from the germline V gene (reference sequence). The CDR3 runs 15 residues. CDR3: CASSRGTPNTGELFF. The CDR3 DNA sequence: TGTGCCAGCAGCCGCGGGACCCCGAACACCGGGGAGCTGTTTTTT.

This clonotype was seen more than once but under ten times. The chain links TRBV9 to TRBJ2-3; D unclear. This CDR3 is 17 amino acids long. Germline loops: CDR1 SGDLS, CDR2 YYNGEE. V shed 2 bases and J shed 2 bases, with 18 bases lying between them. This chain's CDR3 is CASSVPGRPSDTDTQYF. The CDR3 bases are TGTGCCAGCAGCGTCCCGGGCCGCCCTTCCGACACAGATACGCAGTATTTT.

This clonotype showed up just a few times. CDR3 nucleotide sequence: TGTGCCAGCAGCTCGACAGGGGGCGGAGAAGCTTTCTTT. Protein: CASSSTGGGEAFF. The chain uses TRBV7-2 and TRBJ1-1; 10 nucleotides line up with TRBD1. V was pared by 4 bases and J by 8 bases, with 4 bases of the junction left unmatched. Germline CDR1 SGHTA, CDR2 FQGNSA. The CDR3 runs 13 residues. Full variable domain (remainder filled in from reference TRBV7-2 and TRBJ1-1): GAGVSQSPSNKVTEKGKDVELRCDPISGHTALYWYRQSLGQGLEFLIYFQGNSAPDKSGLPSDRFSAERTGGSVSTLTIQRTQQEDSAVYLCASSSTGGGEAFFGQGTRLTVV.

This chain joins TRBV28 and TRBJ2-7; 7 nucleotides line up with TRBD1. The CDR3 extends over 15 amino acids. V dropped 8 bases and J dropped 4; count of bases not matched to a gene: 14. Germline V gives CDR1 MDHEN, CDR2 SYDVKM. The CDR3 DNA follows: TGTGCCAGCGGCTTACCTACGGGACAGAGTTACGAGCAGTACTTC. This translates into CASGLPTGQSYEQYF.

The sample holds many counts of this clonotype. This sequence joins TRBV20-1 and TRBJ2-3; 13 nucleotides line up with TRBD2. The junction had 16 bases not matched to a gene; V was cut back by 0 bases and J by 4 bases. This CDR3 comprises 20 residues. Germline V gene sequence: CDR1 DFQATT, CDR2 SNEGSKA (reference sequence). The CDR3 nucleotides are TGCAGTGCTAGAGATTGGACTAGCGGGAGTCGGGGTTCGATCGCAGATACGCAGTATTTT. Protein product: CSARDWTSGSRGSIADTQYF.

V gene TRBV4-1 combines with J gene TRBJ1-1; D not certain. The germline V gene encodes CDR1 MGHRA and CDR2 YSYEKL. The CDR3 totals 14 residues. V lost 6 bases to trimming and J lost 0 bases, with 11 bases between them. The CDR3 is CASSSRTMNTEAFF. The CDR3 nucleotides are TGCGCCAGCAGTAGCAGAACCATGAACACTGAAGCTTTCTTT.

The chain carries TRBV20-1 and TRBJ2-2; 11 bases agree with TRBD1. CDR3 length: 14 amino acids. V lost 5 bases and J lost 2; bases outside the gene matches: 1. The V gene's germline CDR1 is DFQATT and CDR2 SNEGSKA (reference sequence). CDR3 in DNA: TGCAGTGCTGGGACAGGGGGTAACACCGGGGAGCTGTTTTTT. Translation gives CSAGTGGNTGELFF.

This clonotype was seen a few times. The genes are TRBV20-1 and TRBJ2-7; TRBD2 matches at 11 bases. V was pared by 3 bases and J by 0 bases, with 4 bases of the junction left unmatched. Per the germline V gene, CDR1 is DFQATT and CDR2 is SNEGSKA (reference sequence). This CDR3 region has 15 residues. Here the CDR3 reads CSASSSGRPSYEQYF. CDR3 bases: TGCAGTGCTAGTTCTAGCGGGAGGCCCTCCTACGAGCAGTACTTC.

The V call is TRBV20-1, the J call TRBJ1-4, with D maybe TRBD1 (5 bases). This CDR3 region has 14 residues. The V end lost 3 bases, the J end lost 5 bases, and 13 bases lay between the germline ends. Germline V gene sequence: CDR1 DFQATT, CDR2 SNEGSKA (reference sequence). For the CDR3, the DNA is TGCAGTGCTAGGGCAGGGAGCGGAAATGAAAAACTGTTTTTT. Translating gives CSARAGSGNEKLFF.

This clonotype was recorded at least ten times. The rearrangement joins TRBV12-3 or TRBV12-4 to TRBJ1-3; D is uncertain. There are 14 residues in the CDR3. Trimming removed 3 bases from V and 1 base from J, with 7 bases in between. The CDR3, as DNA: TGTGCCAGCAGTTTGGCTGCTTCTGGAAACACCATATATTTT. Its translation is CASSLAASGNTIYF.